This TCR beta chain was captured by sequencing in a study of T cells in Graves' hyperthyroidism and ophthalmopathy. Study-level points and caveats: The model foresaw ophthalmopathy a median roughly 6.6 months prior to onset.

Amplification yielded TCR beta CDR3 regions, with RNA transcripts as the source. The HTBI set primed first-round TCR CDR3 RT-PCR. TCRdb re-analysed the multiplex PCR reads in MiXCR, keeping a single row per CDR3 protein. Of 300,000 to 400,000 distinct CDR3 sequences listed, about 15% were seen once; the top ten hold around 23%. Worth noting for this clonotype: As yet, its antigen is unknown.

Germline CDR1 reads MNHEY; CDR2 reads SMNVEV (reference sequence). V gave up 5 bases and J gave up 8 bases, with 10 bases separating them. This CDR3 comprises 13 residues. The gene calls are TRBV27 and TRBJ1-6, with a weak D call TRBD1 (5 bases). This receptor was taken from a woman in her twenties or thirties with Graves' hyperthyroidism. The source material was blood. CDR3 bases: TGTGCCAGCAGTCGGGGGAAGGATTCACCCCTCCACTTT. It encodes CASSRGKDSPLHF.